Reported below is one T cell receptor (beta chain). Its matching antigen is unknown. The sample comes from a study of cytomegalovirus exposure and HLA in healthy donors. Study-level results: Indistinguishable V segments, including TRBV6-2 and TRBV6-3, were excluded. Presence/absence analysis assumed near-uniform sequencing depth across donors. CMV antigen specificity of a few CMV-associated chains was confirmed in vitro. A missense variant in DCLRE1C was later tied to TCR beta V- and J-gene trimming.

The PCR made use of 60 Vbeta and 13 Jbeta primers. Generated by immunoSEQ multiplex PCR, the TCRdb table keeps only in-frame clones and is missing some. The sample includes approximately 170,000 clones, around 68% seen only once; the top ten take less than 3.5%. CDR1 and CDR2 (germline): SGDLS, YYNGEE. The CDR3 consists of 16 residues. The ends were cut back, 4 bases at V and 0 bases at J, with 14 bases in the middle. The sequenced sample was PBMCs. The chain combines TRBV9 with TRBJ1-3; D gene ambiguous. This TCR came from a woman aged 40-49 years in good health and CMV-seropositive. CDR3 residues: CASSTQVEPSGNTIYF. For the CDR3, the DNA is TGTGCCAGCAGCACGCAGGTCGAGCCCTCTGGAAACACCATATATTTT.